This T cell receptor (beta chain) was sequenced in a study of tissue T cells after allogeneic stem cell transplantation. Study-wide context: Several unmodified and three CD34-selected T-cell-depleted grafts went to graft-versus-host disease patients.

Comment on this clone: No antigen is known for it.

Study conclusions and caveats: Shared clones across patients were few; motif clustering revealed tissue-specific shared signatures. Tissue-detected TCR repertoire was only partly captured by blood and spleen T cells. This small cohort was clinically heterogeneous, and sampling depth was a limitation.

Assay: immunoSEQ multiplex PCR; the TCRdb copy retains only in-frame clones and omits some. The sample carries around 28,000 clones, 85% recorded once. Trimming stripped 4 bases from V and 3 bases from J, with 13 bases between. Germline assignment: CDR1 MGHRA and CDR2 YSYEKL. This CDR3 spans 15 amino acids. Material: blood, obtained before transplantation. This receptor was obtained from a woman between 18 and 55 years old who later had graft-versus-host disease after an allogeneic stem cell transplant. J is TRBJ2-1 and V is TRBV4-1; possible D gene TRBD1, 6 bases. In DNA form, the CDR3 reads TGCGCCAGCAGCCCGTCCCGGGACATCTACAATGAGCAGTTCTTC. Translation: CASSPSRDIYNEQFF.